The rows below give T cell receptor beta chains drawn from one sample of a study of blood T cell repertoires in COVID-19. The assay was immunoSEQ multiplex PCR, and TCRdb's table has in-frame clones only and misses some. The sample gives about 260,000 clones, 88% of which show up once; about 11% is in the top ten. Sequencing was performed on peripheral blood. These receptors all come from a woman aged 30 to 39 with COVID-19, enrolled during active disease. Each CDR3 is given with its conserved first and last residue. The D gene is left open where the match is weak. A clone size is listed for some rows: how often the clone was seen (once, few, many), or a class if it is expanded.

J: TRBJ2-1
V: TRBV27
size: once
D: .
DNA: TGTGCCAGCAGTTTAAGGGGATTTGGGGATGAGCAGTTCTTC
CDR3: CASSLRGFGDEQFF

J: TRBJ1-6
V: TRBV18
size: once
D: .
DNA: TGTGCCAGCTCTCGCGGGGGTGAGAATTCACCCCTCCACTTT
CDR3: CASSRGGENSPLHF

J: TRBJ1-5
V: TRBV2
size: .
D: .
DNA: TGTGCCAGCAGTAGGGGTGGTGAGAATCGGCCCCAGCATTTT
CDR3: CASSRGGENRPQHF

J: TRBJ1-5
V: TRBV19
size: .
D: TRBD1
DNA: TGTGCCAGTAGTATGATAGGGGGCTCGTGGCAGCCCCAGCATTTT
CDR3: CASSMIGGSWQPQHF

J: TRBJ2-7
V: TRBV28
size: .
D: .
DNA: TGTGCCAGCAGTTTAACAGGGCGCGAGCAGTACTTC
CDR3: CASSLTGREQYF

J: TRBJ2-2
V: TRBV30
size: .
D: TRBD2
DNA: TGTGCCTGGATGAGGACTAGCTCTACCGGGGAGCTGTTTTTT
CDR3: CAWMRTSSTGELFF

J: TRBJ2-5
V: TRBV5-4
size: .
D: .
DNA: TGTGCCAGCAGCTCTACTAGAGGGGAGACCCAGTACTTC
CDR3: CASSSTRGETQYF

J: TRBJ2-3
V: TRBV6-6
size: .
D: .
DNA: TGTGCCAGCAACCAGAGGGAAACAGATACGCAGTATTTT
CDR3: CASNQRETDTQYF

J: TRBJ2-7
V: TRBV4-1
size: .
D: TRBD2
DNA: TGCGCCAGCAGCCACTCACCTGCCGGGACTAGCGGACAAGTTTACGAGCAGTACTTC
CDR3: CASSHSPAGTSGQVYEQYF

J: TRBJ1-5
V: TRBV3-1/TRBV3-2
size: .
D: .
DNA: TGTGCCAGCAGCCAAGGACTTAGCAATCAGCCCCAGCATTTT
CDR3: CASSQGLSNQPQHF

J: TRBJ2-1
V: TRBV9
size: .
D: TRBD2
DNA: TGTGCCAGCAGCCCTAGCGGGGTGGAGTGGAATGAGCAGTTCTTC
CDR3: CASSPSGVEWNEQFF

J: TRBJ1-2
V: TRBV9
size: .
D: .
DNA: TGTGCCAGCAGCGCCCGGGCGGGGGGGCGCAACTATGGCTACACCTTC
CDR3: CASSARAGGRNYGYTF

J: TRBJ1-4
V: TRBV2
size: .
D: .
DNA: TGTGCCAGCAGTGAAAGGGGACTACCAGGAGAAAAACTGTTTTTT
CDR3: CASSERGLPGEKLFF

J: TRBJ1-2
V: TRBV2
size: .
D: TRBD1
DNA: TGTGCCAGCAGTCTCGGGACAGGTCGAGACGGTGGCTACACCTTC
CDR3: CASSLGTGRDGGYTF

J: TRBJ2-3
V: TRBV24-1
size: .
D: TRBD2
DNA: TGTGCCACCAGTGACCGGACTAGCGGATATACGCAGTATTTT
CDR3: CATSDRTSGYTQYF

J: TRBJ1-2
V: TRBV19
size: .
D: .
DNA: TGTGCCAGTAGTCCAGGGTACAACTATGGCTACACCTTC
CDR3: CASSPGYNYGYTF

J: TRBJ1-3
V: TRBV30
size: .
D: .
DNA: TGTGCCTGGAGCTCTGGGGGCCTCTCTGGAAACACCATATATTTT
CDR3: CAWSSGGLSGNTIYF

J: TRBJ2-7
V: TRBV5-6
size: .
D: .
DNA: TGTGCCAGCAGCGTAGGTCGGGAGTCAGAGTACTTC
CDR3: CASSVGRESEYF

J: TRBJ1-6
V: TRBV5-1
size: once
D: .
DNA: TGCGCCAGCAGCTTGGGTACAGGGAAAAGTCCACCCCTCCACTTT
CDR3: CASSLGTGKSPPLHF

J: TRBJ2-1
V: TRBV12-3/TRBV12-4
size: .
D: .
DNA: TGTGCCAGCGAATTCCCACAGTCTAATGAGCAGTTCTTC
CDR3: CASEFPQSNEQFF

J: TRBJ2-3
V: TRBV28
size: .
D: TRBD1
DNA: TGTGCCAGCAGTGGGGACAGGGTAACAGATACGCAGTATTTT
CDR3: CASSGDRVTDTQYF

J: TRBJ2-2
V: TRBV27
size: .
D: TRBD1
DNA: TGTGCCAGCAGTAGGGGACAGGGGCACACCGGGGAGCTGTTTTTT
CDR3: CASSRGQGHTGELFF

J: TRBJ1-5
V: TRBV30
size: .
D: .
DNA: TGTGCCTGGAGCCCGGGACACCTTAGCAATCAGCCCCAGCATTTT
CDR3: CAWSPGHLSNQPQHF

J: TRBJ1-1
V: TRBV28
size: once
D: .
DNA: TGTGCATTGGGAGGGGCCATGAACACTGAAGCTTTCTTT
CDR3: CALGGAMNTEAFF

J: TRBJ2-7
V: TRBV24-1
size: .
D: TRBD1
DNA: TGTGCCACCAGTGAGACCGGGACAGGGGAACACGAGCAGTACTTC
CDR3: CATSETGTGEHEQYF

J: TRBJ2-6
V: TRBV19
size: few
D: .
DNA: TGTGCCAGTAGCTACCACAGGGCTGGGGCCAACGTCCTGACTTTC
CDR3: CASSYHRAGANVLTF

J: TRBJ2-2
V: TRBV7-2
size: .
D: .
DNA: TGTGCCAGCAGCCTGAAACTAGTGGGAGTGGGCGGGGAGCTGTTTTTT
CDR3: CASSLKLVGVGGELFF